Detailed here is one TCR beta chain. Its antigen is currently unknown. This specimen belongs to a study of shared clonotypes between healthy human individuals. Study outcomes and limitations: Represented genetic and exposure-history diversity was restricted by having few donors. When naive CD4 clonotypes were compared across several donors, around 4.6% were shared.

Sequenced by immunoSEQ multiplex PCR; TCRdb stores in-frame clones only, minus some. The sample contains approximately 1.9 million clones, around 95% of which appear only once. The V segment lost 1 base and the J segment 2 bases; nucleotides outside the gene matches: 5. Germline V gene lookup returns CDR1 LGHNA and CDR2 YNFKEQ. This CDR3 comprises 15 residues. Terminally differentiated effector memory CD45RA+ cells were excluded from the naive CD8 cells, which were CD45RO-negative and positively selected for CCR7. Donors were healthy HIV-negative adults without recent acute infections or vaccinations.

J is TRBJ2-7 and V is TRBV4-2, with 7 bases aligning to TRBD1. Sequencing was carried out using naive CD8+ T cells from PBMCs. This receptor was taken from a man aged 18-30 years in good health. Some clones in this sample may be carry-over from other donors' samples. The CDR3 region is CASSQARTGPYEQYF. In DNA, the CDR3 is TGTGCCAGCAGCCAAGCCCGGACAGGCCCCTACGAGCAGTACTTC.